This TCR beta chain was found in a study of blood T cell repertoires in COVID-19. Clinical history reported by participants formed the basis on which cohorts were assigned. TCRdb's table, derived via immunoSEQ multiplex PCR, lists solely in-frame clones and lacks some. The sample has about 300,000 clones, about nine tenths seen once; the top ten hold 10%. Germline CDR1 and CDR2: LGHNA and YNFKEQ. The CDR3 contains 15 residues. V was cut by 8 bases and J by 2 bases, with 17 bases left in between. Sequencing was done on a sample of PBMCs or T cells enriched from blood (not recorded which). The chain has TRBV4-2 and TRBJ2-3; D is perhaps TRBD2 (7 bases). This clonotype originated in a young woman who had recovered from COVID-19. The CDR3: CASSPEGGDTDTQYF. The CDR3 DNA follows: TGTGCCAGCTCCCCTGAGGGGGGGGACACAGATACGCAGTATTTT.